Listed here are 21 T cell receptor beta chains from one sample, sequenced in a study of CD8 T cells in ankylosing spondylitis. General study points: About 8 highly homologous variants made up a TCR beta motif, and this motif appeared characteristic of ankylosing spondylitis blood.

TCRdb called the 5' RACE reads again in MiXCR, with one record for every CDR3 protein. The sample includes about 220,000 distinct CDR3 sequences, about 6.7% of them seen just once. These receptors have no identified antigens. Sequences were obtained from blood, either unsorted or a sorted T cell fraction (not recorded which). All receptors derive from a male donor with ankylosing spondylitis.

The J gene is TRBJ2-7, the V gene TRBV7-8, with TRBD2 identical over 16 bases. From germline, CDR1 is SGHVS and CDR2 FQNEAQ. The V segment lost 5 bases and the J segment 6 bases; nucleotides outside the gene matches: 10. The CDR3 extends over 17 amino acids. The CDR3 spells CASSQPGTSGGASEQYF. CDR3 nucleotides: TGTGCCAGCAGCCAACCCGGGACTAGCGGGGGGGCTTCCGAGCAGTACTTC.

This clonotype was seen ten or more times. The chain uses TRBV7-9 and TRBJ1-2; no clear D. This CDR3 comprises 14 residues. The germline gives CDR1 SEHNR, CDR2 FQNEAQ (reference sequence). The V and J ends lost 2 bases and 3 bases respectively, with 10 bases between them. CDR3 amino acids: CASSLSQEDYGYTF. In DNA, the CDR3 is TGTGCCAGCAGCTTATCCCAAGAGGACTATGGCTACACCTTC. Using reference TRBV7-9 and TRBJ1-2 for the parts outside the CDR3, the full variable domain is DTGVSQNPRHKITKRGQNVTFRCDPISEHNRLYWYRQTLGQGPEFLTYFQNEAQLEKSRLLSDRFSAERPKGSFSTLEIQRTEQGDSAMYLCASSLSQEDYGYTFGSGTRLTVV.

In its sample, this clonotype was seen many times. The gene calls are TRBV7-8 and TRBJ2-1; D call uncertain. The CDR3 has 17 residues. V was shortened by 1 base and J by 6 bases, with 19 bases between the two germline ends. CDR1 and CDR2 from the germline V gene are SGHVS and FQNEAQ. Here the CDR3 reads CASSLVGVLPSGNEQFF. In DNA form, the CDR3 reads TGTGCCAGCAGCTTAGTTGGGGTTCTACCCTCCGGCAATGAGCAGTTCTTC.

The chain couples TRBV7-6 to TRBJ2-2; D not certain. In germline, CDR1 is SGHVS, CDR2 FNYEAQ. This CDR3 has 12 residues. V lost 8 bases to trimming and J lost 2 bases, with 6 bases between them. The chain's CDR3 is CASGYNTGELFF. DNA of the CDR3: TGTGCCAGCGGTTACAACACCGGGGAGCTGTTTTTT.

This clonotype was recorded many times. The chain uses TRBV4-3 and TRBJ2-5; 7 bases fit TRBD1. The CDR3 covers 16 residues. Germline CDR1 reads LGHNA; CDR2 reads YSLEER. V lost 2 bases to trimming and J lost 4 bases; unmatched junction nucleotides: 10. CDR3 nucleotide sequence: TGCGCCAGCAGCCAACAAACAGGGGATAACGGAGAGACCCAGTACTTC. This encodes CASSQQTGDNGETQYF.

This clonotype was detected ten times or more. The V gene is TRBV28, the J gene TRBJ2-7; TRBD2 matches at 8 bases. Trimming took 2 bases from V and 5 from J; bases not matched to a gene: 11. The germline CDR1 and CDR2 sequences are MDHEN and SYDVKM. The CDR3 is 16 residues long. The chain's CDR3 is CASSLAREGLLNEQYF. DNA of the CDR3: TGTGCCAGCAGTTTAGCTCGGGAGGGCCTTCTGAACGAGCAGTACTTC. Variable domain in full (rest from reference TRBV28 and TRBJ2-7): DVKVTQSSRYLVKRTGEKVFLECVQDMDHENMFWYRQDPGLGLRLIYFSYDVKMKEKGDIPEGYSVSREKKERFSLILESASTNQTSMYLCASSLAREGLLNEQYFGPGTRLTVT.

This clonotype was detected ten times or more. The V call is TRBV5-1, the J call TRBJ2-1; D possibly corresponds to TRBD1 (6 bases). The CDR3 has 15 residues. The V gene lost 2 bases and the J gene lost 1 base, with 10 bases spanning the gap. Germline lookup yields CDR1 SGHRS and CDR2 YFSETQ. CDR3 sequence (DNA): TGCGCCAGCAGCTTATATACAGGGTCCTACAATGAGCAGTTCTTC. Amino acid sequence: CASSLYTGSYNEQFF.

This clonotype was observed many times. The chain links TRBV29-1 to TRBJ2-6; 7 nucleotides align to TRBD1. Losses at the gene ends were 0 bases for V and 0 bases for J; bases not matched to a gene: 5. The CDR3 covers 17 residues. Germline V CDR1 and CDR2: SQVTM, ANQGSEA. CDR3 in DNA: TGCAGCGTTGAAGATGGACAGGTCTCCTCTGGGGCCAACGTCCTGACTTTC. Protein product: CSVEDGQVSSGANVLTF.

This clonotype was counted at least ten times. The J gene is TRBJ2-6, the V gene TRBV2; D not certain. V lost 6 bases, J lost 6 bases, and 6 bases lay in between. Per germline, CDR1 SNHLY and CDR2 FYNNEI. The CDR3 extends over 12 amino acids. In nucleotides, the CDR3 is TGTGCCAGCAGGGCGGAGGCCAACGTCCTGACTTTC. This encodes CASRAEANVLTF.

This clonotype was counted ten times or more. The chain joins TRBV30 to TRBJ2-1, with no clear D. The CDR3 spans 13 residues. The germline CDR1 and CDR2 sequences are GTSNPN and SVGIG (reference sequence). V dropped 1 base and J dropped 7 bases, with 11 bases sitting between them. CDR3 amino acids: CAWSDDWENEQFF. CDR3 DNA sequence: TGTGCCTGGAGTGACGACTGGGAAAATGAGCAGTTCTTC.

This clonotype was seen a few times. J is TRBJ1-2 and V is TRBV7-6; unclear D gene. Germline CDR1 SGHVS, CDR2 FNYEAQ. This CDR3 has 16 amino acids. Trimming shortened V by 1 base and J by 4 bases, and 16 bases separated the two germline ends. CDR3 in DNA: TGTGCCAGCAGCTTAGAAGTGACGGAAGGAGGCTATGGCTACACCTTC. Translated, it gives CASSLEVTEGGYGYTF.

This clonotype occurred many times. This chain uses TRBV20-1 with TRBJ2-7; D unresolved. The CDR3 runs 13 residues. Trimming took 7 bases from V and 3 from J, leaving 16 bases between them. Germline V gene sequence: CDR1 DFQATT, CDR2 SNEGSKA (reference sequence). The DNA of the CDR3 is TGCAGTGTACGGGCCCTGCGCCTCTACGAGCAGTACTTC. It translates to CSVRALRLYEQYF.

This clonotype was counted a few times. The chain couples TRBV29-1 to TRBJ1-4; D perhaps matches TRBD1 (5 bases). Trimming stripped 3 bases from V and 10 bases from J, with 24 bases between. From germline, CDR1 is SQVTM and CDR2 ANQGSEA. The CDR3 extends over 16 amino acids. CDR3 nucleotides: TGCAGCGTTGAGGGCCACATGGGAGGGGCCCTGGGAAAACTGTTTTTT. Its translation is CSVEGHMGGALGKLFF. Complete variable domain (other parts from reference TRBV29-1 and TRBJ1-4): SAVISQKPSRDICQRGTSLTIQCQVDSQVTMMFWYRQQPGQSLTLIATANQGSEATYESGFVIDKFPISRPNLTFSTLTVSNMSPEDSSIYLCSVEGHMGGALGKLFFGSGTQLSVL.

There are many counts of this clonotype. The chain uses TRBV11-2 and TRBJ2-7; no clear D gene. The V end lost 2 bases, the J end lost 4 bases, and 9 bases lay between the germline ends. The CDR3 extends over 13 amino acids. The germline V gene encodes CDR1 SGHAT and CDR2 FQNNGV. This CDR3 reads CASSLSQSYEQYF. Written as DNA, the CDR3 is TGTGCCAGCAGCTTAAGTCAGAGTTACGAGCAGTACTTC. Full variable domain (rest looked up from reference TRBV11-2 and TRBJ2-7): EAGVAQSPRYKIIEKRQSVAFWCNPISGHATLYWYQQILGQGPKLLIQFQNNGVVDDSQLPKDRFSAERLKGVDSTLKIQPAKLEDSAVYLCASSLSQSYEQYFGPGTRLTVT.

This clonotype came up many times. The V and J genes are TRBV7-9 and TRBJ2-1; D unclear. CDR3 length: 12 residues. Between the trimmed V and J ends, which lost 11 bases and 0 bases, there was a span of 8 bases. Germline V lookup: CDR1 SEHNR, CDR2 FQNEAQ (reference sequence). The CDR3 region has the DNA TGTGCCGGGGAAAGCTCCTACAATGAGCAGTTCTTC. This translates into CAGESSYNEQFF.

This chain joins TRBV28 and TRBJ2-7, with D perhaps matching TRBD1 (5 bases). The CDR3 spans 17 residues. Germline V gene data show CDR1 as MDHEN and CDR2 as SYDVKM. Trimming cost V 5 bases and J 2 bases, with 22 bases left between them. As DNA, the CDR3 is TGTGCCAGCAGTCCCAATCAGGACACCGAAAATACCTACGAGCAGTACTTC. Its translation is CASSPNQDTENTYEQYF. Variable domain in full (rest from reference TRBV28 and TRBJ2-7): DVKVTQSSRYLVKRTGEKVFLECVQDMDHENMFWYRQDPGLGLRLIYFSYDVKMKEKGDIPEGYSVSREKKERFSLILESASTNQTSMYLCASSPNQDTENTYEQYFGPGTRLTVT.

This clonotype was detected many times. The CDR3 is CASSNWDRGWTGELFF. CDR3 nucleotide sequence: TGTGCCAGCAGTAATTGGGACAGGGGTTGGACCGGGGAGCTGTTTTTT. The V and J genes are TRBV6-1 and TRBJ2-2; 10 bases align to TRBD1. With 5 bases clipped from V and 5 bases from J, the junction kept 8 bases outside the gene matches. The CDR3 spans 16 residues. Germline lookup yields CDR1 MNHNS and CDR2 SASEGT.

This clonotype was counted only a few times. CDR3 nucleotides: TGCGCCAGCAGCCCGAGTATAGCGGGAGGCACCTACAATGAGCAGTTCTTC. As protein: CASSPSIAGGTYNEQFF. J is TRBJ2-1 and V is TRBV4-3, with 10 bases lining up with TRBD2. CDR3 length equals 17 residues. Germline V gene data show CDR1 as LGHNA and CDR2 as YSLEER. V lost 4 bases to trimming and J lost 2 bases; unmatched junction nucleotides: 8.

This clonotype occurred many times. The J gene is TRBJ2-7, the V gene TRBV12-3 or TRBV12-4; no firm D call. The CDR3 has 15 residues. V lost 6 bases, J lost 0 bases, and 15 bases lay in between. CDR3 in amino acids: CASSPSIGRSYEQYF. As DNA, the CDR3 is TGTGCCAGCAGCCCCAGTATTGGCCGCTCCTACGAGCAGTACTTC.

The CDR3 spells CASSWAGVSDTQYF. DNA of the CDR3: TGTGCCAGCAGTTGGGCAGGGGTGTCAGATACGCAGTATTTT. The chain recombines TRBV28 with TRBJ2-3; maybe TRBD1 (6 bases). Germline loops: CDR1 MDHEN, CDR2 SYDVKM. This CDR3 is built from 14 residues. The V and J ends lost 4 bases and 4 bases respectively, with 12 bases between them.

A few counts support this clonotype. The genes are TRBV27 and TRBJ2-3, with TRBD1 matching 8 bases. CDR1 and CDR2 (germline): MNHEY, SMNVEV (reference sequence). The trim removed 5 bases at V and 2 bases at J, leaving 9 bases unmatched. The CDR3 extends over 16 amino acids. CDR3 loop: CASSSRDRIHTDTQYF. Written as DNA, the CDR3 is TGTGCCAGCAGTAGCCGGGACAGGATTCACACAGATACGCAGTATTTT.